This T cell receptor beta chain was retrieved from a study of human T cells and chemical hapten exposure. Looking at the study overall: Variability of per-sample TCR yields stemmed mainly from small differences in pooled library volume.

In the library, unique molecular identifiers were attached to individual cDNA molecules. In the original processing: Between 23,224 and 690,600 TCRs appeared in each sample, and the median stood at roughly 95,000. In TCRdb, the 5' RACE reads were re-called with MiXCR into one record per CDR3 protein. What appears here as the V and J calls and clone size reflects TCRdb's work, not the paper's. Among some 150,000 distinct CDR3 sequences, 3.5% to 5% were seen once, and the ten largest hold 1.2% to 1.5%. Regarding the study as a whole: Sensitization with DPC brought no change to TCRs above 1 in 1000 in frequency.

As regards this clonotype: Its antigen is unidentified.

The length of the CDR3 is 14 residues. The V gene lost 0 bases and the J gene lost 7 bases, with 10 bases spanning the gap. Per the germline V gene, CDR1 is MNHEY and CDR2 is SVGAGI. RNA extraction used unfractionated whole blood as the source of total RNA. V gene TRBV6-5 combines with J gene TRBJ1-5; D gene uncertain. This receptor was obtained from a female donor in good health. The CDR3 region has the DNA TGTGCCAGCAGTTACTCCCCCCGCGGGCAGCCCCAGCATTTT. This codes for CASSYSPRGQPQHF.